The 8 T cell receptor beta chains listed next were all sequenced from one sample in a study of blood T cell repertoires in COVID-19 (dated by TCRdb to the early 2020s). Preparation of the library involved the immunoSEQ multiplex PCR assay. Entries here come from immuneACCESS through TCRdb and include only in-frame sequences with V and J called. Some clones fail to appear in such tables; in the studies checked, an unresolved V gene covers under half of the shortfall, and the cause of the remainder is unknown. The sample table lists roughly 200,000 clones, roughly 80% of them with a count of one. Together, the top ten hold about 13% of the sample. The sequenced sample consisted of peripheral blood. The receptor set was obtained from a man aged 50-59 years who had recovered from COVID-19.

The V gene is TRBV3-1 (or the pseudogene TRBV3-2), the J gene TRBJ2-2, with D perhaps TRBD2 (6 bases). The ends were cut back, 4 bases at V and 3 bases at J, with 15 bases in the middle. The germline CDR1 and CDR2 sequences are LGHDT and YNNKEL (reference sequence). The length of the CDR3 is 16 residues. The CDR3 coding sequence is TGTGCCAGCAGCCTAGGGCCCGGAGGGCACACCGGGGAGCTGTTTTTT. Protein product: CASSLGPGGHTGELFF.

The chain couples TRBV28 to TRBJ2-5, with TRBD1 as a possible D gene (6 bases). The V gene lost 6 bases and the J gene lost 2 bases, with 16 bases spanning the gap. The CDR3 spans 15 residues. Germline CDR1 MDHEN, CDR2 SYDVKM. In DNA, the CDR3 is TGTGCCAGCAGCCTCGTTCAGGGGCGACAAGAGACCCAGTACTTC. It codes for CASSLVQGRQETQYF.

In nucleotides, the CDR3 is TGTGCCAGCAGACCTGTTGGGGGCGGGGGTCAGCCCCAGCATTTT. This gives the protein CASRPVGGGGQPQHF. The chain is built from TRBV6-5 and TRBJ1-5; D possibly corresponds to TRBD1 (6 bases). Trimming removed 6 bases at V and 6 bases at J, with 18 bases between. This CDR3 has 15 residues. Germline V gene sequence: CDR1 MNHEY, CDR2 SVGAGI.

The V gene is TRBV4-1, the J gene TRBJ2-3; 8 bases line up with TRBD2. The CDR3 has 17 amino acids. After removal of 0 bases from V and 0 bases from J, the junction contained 5 bases not matched to a gene. Per the germline V gene, CDR1 is MGHRA and CDR2 is YSYEKL. CDR3 loop: CASSQEGRGASTDTQYF. DNA of the CDR3: TGCGCCAGCAGCCAAGAAGGGCGGGGGGCTAGCACAGATACGCAGTATTTT.

The chain is built from TRBV5-1 and TRBJ2-1; perhaps TRBD1 as D (5 bases). Germline-derived CDR1 and CDR2 are SGHRS and YFSETQ. The V gene lost 0 bases and the J gene lost 9 bases, with 10 bases spanning the gap. The CDR3 consists of 13 residues. This CDR3 is CASSLAGRGEQFF. The CDR3 DNA follows: TGCGCCAGCAGCTTGGCCGGTAGGGGTGAGCAGTTCTTC.

The chain uses TRBV15 and TRBJ2-7; D is undetermined. Germline CDR1 and CDR2: LNHNV and YYDKDF (reference sequence). The ends were cut back, 0 bases at V and 3 bases at J, with 9 bases in the middle. CDR3 length: 14 amino acids. The CDR3 nucleotides read TGTGCCACCAGCAGAGATGTCTCAGACTACGAGCAGTACTTC. Encoded protein: CATSRDVSDYEQYF.

This chain uses TRBV5-1 with TRBJ2-3, with 14 bases identical to TRBD2. The germline gives CDR1 SGHRS, CDR2 YFSETQ. The CDR3 contains 15 residues. Germline trimming cut 4 bases from V and 4 bases from J; bases unmatched to any gene: 2. CDR3 sequence: CASSGLAGGADTQYF. Written as DNA, the CDR3 is TGCGCCAGCAGCGGACTAGCGGGAGGCGCAGATACGCAGTATTTT.

This chain connects TRBV15 to TRBJ2-5, with TRBD2 as a possible D gene (5 bases). Germline CDR1 and CDR2: LNHNV and YYDKDF (reference sequence). The V gene lost 5 bases and the J gene lost 4 bases, with 14 bases spanning the gap. This CDR3 comprises 14 residues. The CDR3 DNA is TGTGCCACCAGCTTTGATCGGGGATCAGAGACCCAGTACTTC. This sequence encodes CATSFDRGSETQYF.